Listed below are T cell receptor beta chains from one sample, sequenced in a study of CD8 T cells in Susac syndrome. TCRdb independently ran MiXCR on the immunoSEQ multiplex PCR reads; one entry per CDR3 protein. This sample yields about 200,000 distinct CDR3 sequences, of which about 90% are seen a single time; about 0.12% belongs to the top ten. Specimen: CD8+ T cells from PBMCs. The receptor set was obtained from a human donor with multiple sclerosis. CDR3s leave out the opening cysteine and the closing phenylalanine or tryptophan.

V	J	CDR3
TRBV13	TRBJ1-3	ASSLQGRLSGNTIY
TRBV5-1	TRBJ2-3	ASSFNYEGSQY
TRBV7-9	TRBJ1-1	ASSRPVGEYTEAF
TRBV27	TRBJ2-5	ASRPGLLLTQY
TRBV5-4	TRBJ2-5	ASGAGTRQETQY
TRBV3-1	TRBJ2-1	ASSQSTLSGRFNEQF
TRBV6-6	TRBJ2-7	ASTWGSDEQY
TRBV20-1	TRBJ1-6	SARSPGQGTDNSPLH
TRBV7-2	TRBJ2-5	ASSLAPGTAGETQY
TRBV7-6	TRBJ1-1	ASSFAGPNTEAF
TRBV6-5	TRBJ2-5	ASSISGAREGTQY
TRBV5-6	TRBJ2-7	ASSLTGTPSTTPNLYEQY
TRBV29-1	TRBJ2-1	SVEDRRLASPNSYNEQF
TRBV29-1	TRBJ2-1	SARGGTSYNEQF
TRBV12-3/TRBV12-4	TRBJ1-4	ASSRTDEKLF
TRBV9	TRBJ1-2	ASSPGGGVYMEGYT
TRBV7-9	TRBJ1-4	ASSFPTGLANEKLF
TRBV15	TRBJ2-1	ATGRSGYNEQF
TRBV9	TRBJ2-7	ASSPTGGPYEQY
TRBV9	TRBJ2-5	ASSVEADQETQY
TRBV27	TRBJ1-1	ALSLGQERAEAF
TRBV27	TRBJ2-1	ASLWGEKQF
TRBV5-1	TRBJ1-1	ASSLVRGQEAF
TRBV12-3/TRBV12-4	TRBJ1-2	ASSWGTGGFGYT
TRBV4-3	TRBJ2-7	ASSQDPPTSGGAYEQY
TRBV4-1	TRBJ2-7	ASSQDFGTRVEQY
TRBV6-6	TRBJ1-2	ASSLPGQGAYGYT
TRBV9	TRBJ2-1	ASSPDSGSYNEQF
TRBV12-3/TRBV12-4	TRBJ1-3	ASSRGNLVSGNTIY
TRBV9	TRBJ2-5	ASSVVGGQGEETQY
TRBV9	TRBJ2-3	ASSPGGGTPSTDTQY
TRBV27	TRBJ1-5	ASSLSGGNNQPQH
TRBV5-1	TRBJ2-3	ASSFLPLRPPGAGSSDTQY
TRBV7-8	TRBJ2-1	ASSFTTIDNEQF
TRBV7-3	TRBJ1-4	ASSQRSGTGHAANEKLF
TRBV15	TRBJ2-7	ATSSASGITYEQY
TRBV14	TRBJ1-1	ASSAWDGYTEAF
TRBV21-1	TRBJ2-1	ASDYVHLTSGNYNEQF
TRBV2	TRBJ2-7	ASSQRTYEQY
TRBV27	TRBJ1-6	ASSPQDRWNSPLH